This entry lists 24 T cell receptor beta chains sequenced from one sample in a study of blood T cell repertoires in COVID-19. The data were produced by immunoSEQ multiplex PCR, yet TCRdb's version contains in-frame clones alone and is incomplete. The sample records just under 85,000 clones, around 80% being singletons. The sequenced material came from peripheral blood. The receptor source for this set is an older woman with acute or convalescent COVID-19.

This chain links TRBV6-5 with TRBJ2-7; the D gene is possibly TRBD2 (5 bases). V lost 2 bases and J 3 bases, leaving 14 bases between the germline ends. Per germline, CDR1 MNHEY and CDR2 SVGAGI. This CDR3 spans 15 amino acids. The CDR3 here is CASSYQAWGVYEQYF. CDR3 sequence (DNA): TGTGCCAGCAGTTACCAGGCCTGGGGAGTCTACGAGCAGTACTTC.

This clone was seen only a few times. The chain carries TRBV12-2 and TRBJ1-6. TRBV12-2 is designated a pseudogene. This CDR3 has 18 amino acids. The CDR3 loop reads CASRLVLGTPAGNSPLHF. CDR3 coding DNA: TGTGCAAGTCGCTTAGTGCTTGGGACCCCCGCGGGAAATTCACCCCTCCACTTT.

This chain uses TRBV27 with TRBJ1-5; TRBD1 is a possible D gene (6 bases). Trimming took off 3 bases at V and 4 bases at J, with 16 bases between the two ends. Germline loops: CDR1 MNHEY, CDR2 SMNVEV (reference sequence). The CDR3 is made up of 16 amino acids. The CDR3 region is CASSFSGGQGNQPQHF. In DNA form, the CDR3 reads TGTGCCAGCAGTTTCTCCGGGGGGCAGGGGAATCAGCCCCAGCATTTT.

The chain carries TRBV27 and TRBJ2-7; 9 bases match TRBD1. This CDR3 has 15 residues. The V gene's germline CDR1 is MNHEY and CDR2 SMNVEV (reference sequence). After removal of 3 bases from V and 0 bases from J, the junction contained 3 bases not matched to a gene. CDR3 amino acids: CASSFTGGVSYEQYF. The CDR3 DNA sequence: TGTGCCAGCAGTTTTACAGGGGGCGTCTCCTACGAGCAGTACTTC.

V is TRBV24-1 and J is TRBJ1-4; 10 bases are a match to TRBD1. This CDR3 contains 17 residues. Germline loops: CDR1 KGHDR, CDR2 SFDVKD. The V segment lost 3 bases and the J segment 6 bases; nucleotides outside the gene matches: 9. CDR3 sequence: CATSDGGTGELDEKLFF. CDR3 DNA sequence: TGTGCCACCAGTGATGGAGGGACAGGGGAATTGGATGAAAAACTGTTTTTT.

This chain uses TRBV7-3 with TRBJ2-2, with TRBD1 as a possible D gene (6 bases). The V end was cut by 2 bases, the J end by 5 bases, with 12 bases between. CDR1 and CDR2 (germline): SGHTA, FQGTGA. This CDR3 comprises 15 residues. DNA for the CDR3: TGTGCCAGCAGCTTACAGGGGCCCGAAACCGGGGAGCTGTTTTTT. It specifies CASSLQGPETGELFF. The whole variable domain, remainder taken from reference TRBV7-3 and TRBJ2-2, is GAGVSQTPSNKVTEKGKYVELRCDPISGHTALYWYRQSLGQGPEFLIYFQGTGAADDSGLPNDRFFAVRPEGSVSTLKIQRTERGDSAVYLCASSLQGPETGELFFGEGSRLTVL.

The chain links TRBV7-3 to TRBJ2-3, with D possibly being TRBD2 (5 bases). Germline values: CDR1 SGHTA, CDR2 FQGTGA. The CDR3 is 15 amino acids. The germline V and J ends were trimmed by 5 bases and 1 base, with 13 bases remaining between them. The CDR3 here is CASSQTTGGTDTQYF. The CDR3 DNA sequence: TGTGCCAGCAGCCAAACTACCGGGGGCACAGATACGCAGTATTTT.

The table lists this clone with a few counts. The rearrangement uses TRBV5-1 and TRBJ1-2; TRBD1 matches 7 bases. This CDR3 contains 14 residues. Germline V lookup: CDR1 SGHRS, CDR2 YFSETQ. V lost 4 bases, J lost 5 bases, and 8 bases stayed unmatched. This CDR3 reads CASSPEGTAYGYTF. In nucleotides, the CDR3 is TGCGCCAGCAGCCCTGAAGGGACAGCATATGGCTACACCTTC.

The V gene is TRBV18, the J gene TRBJ2-1, with 9 bases matching TRBD1. Germline V CDR1 and CDR2: KGHSH, LQKENI. CDR3 length: 13 residues. Trimming took 3 bases from V and 9 from J; bases not matched to a gene: 3. Here the CDR3 reads CASSPRDRAEQFF. CDR3 nucleotides: TGTGCCAGCTCACCCCGGGACAGGGCTGAGCAGTTCTTC.

The rearrangement joins TRBV4-1 to TRBJ2-1; 8 nucleotides match TRBD2. The CDR3 totals 17 residues. CDR1 and CDR2 (germline): MGHRA, YSYEKL. The J segment lost 8 bases and the V segment lost 6 bases, leaving 18 bases of the junction unmatched. The CDR3 DNA follows: TGCGCCAGCAGGGGGTTTGGGCGGGGGGCGGTAGTCTATGAGCAGTTCTTC. Translation: CASRGFGRGAVVYEQFF.

The chain couples TRBV5-1 to TRBJ1-3; TRBD1 aligns across 9 bases. CDR1 and CDR2 from the germline V gene are SGHRS and YFSETQ. With V trimmed by 2 bases and J by 3 bases, 6 bases remained unmatched. The CDR3 has 16 residues. The CDR3 sequence: CASSLFTGGNGNTIYF. CDR3 coding DNA: TGCGCCAGCAGCTTATTTACAGGGGGCAATGGAAACACCATATATTTT.

This clone was counted once. The chain has TRBV10-3 and TRBJ1-5; a possible D gene is TRBD1 (5 bases). The CDR3 length is 18 residues. The V gene lost 0 bases and the J gene lost 2 bases, with 17 bases spanning the gap. Germline values: CDR1 ENHRY, CDR2 SYGVKD. The CDR3 DNA reads TGTGCCATCAGTGAGTCCCCCTCAGGGATTTATGGCAATCAGCCCCAGCATTTT. Protein sequence: CAISESPSGIYGNQPQHF.

The chain links TRBV27 to TRBJ1-2, with D perhaps matching TRBD1 (5 bases). The CDR3 is made up of 14 amino acids. V lost 7 bases, J lost 2 bases, and 14 bases lay in between. Looked up from germline, CDR1 is MNHEY and CDR2 is SMNVEV (reference sequence). DNA for the CDR3: TGTGCCAGCACCGGCGGGGGGGTGAACTATGGCTACACCTTC. Encoded protein: CASTGGGVNYGYTF.

In nucleotides, the CDR3 is TGTGCCAGCTCACCACCGGTCCAGGGGGGCGACACCGGGGAGCTGTTTTTT. Translating it yields CASSPPVQGGDTGELFF. The rearrangement links TRBV18 to TRBJ2-2; weak D call: TRBD1 (7 bases). The CDR3 is made up of 17 amino acids. Germline V lookup: CDR1 KGHSH, CDR2 LQKENI. V gave up 0 bases and J gave up 3 bases, with 14 bases separating them. Full variable domain (rest looked up from reference TRBV18 and TRBJ2-2): NAGVMQNPRHLVRRRGQEARLRCSPMKGHSHVYWYRQLPEEGLKFMVYLQKENIIDESGMPKERFSAEFPKEGPSILRIQQVVRGDSAAYFCASSPPVQGGDTGELFFGEGSRLTVL.

The chain recombines TRBV14 with TRBJ1-5, with a tentative D call TRBD1 (6 bases). Deletions cut 4 bases from V and 2 bases from J, with 15 bases between. The CDR3 is 16 residues long. The V gene's germline CDR1 is SGHDN and CDR2 FVKESK. In nucleotides, the CDR3 is TGTGCCAGCAGCCCCAGGGGTCTAGTAGGCAATCAGCCCCAGCATTTT. Protein: CASSPRGLVGNQPQHF. Combining the CDR3 with reference TRBV14 and TRBJ1-5 gives the whole variable domain EAGVTQFPSHSVIEKGQTVTLRCDPISGHDNLYWYRRVMGKEIKFLLHFVKESKQDESGMPNNRFLAERTGGTYSTLKVQPAELEDSGVYFCASSPRGLVGNQPQHFGDGTRLSIL.

This chain connects TRBV11-3 to TRBJ1-1, with a weak D call TRBD1 (6 bases). This CDR3 is built from 13 residues. Germline V gives CDR1 SGHNT, CDR2 YENEEA. The V end was cut by 4 bases, the J end by 10 bases, with 16 bases between. In nucleotides, the CDR3 is TGTGCCAGCAGCTCGACAGGAGCCTTGAGAGCTTTCTTT. Its protein product is CASSSTGALRAFF.

The chain combines TRBV6-5 with TRBJ1-2, with 7 positions matching TRBD1. Germline CDR1 MNHEY, CDR2 SVGAGI. V was clipped by 6 bases and J by 7 bases; unmatched bases: 8. The CDR3 has 13 residues. CDR3 in amino acids: CASRLGRGFGYTF. In DNA form, the CDR3 reads TGTGCCAGCAGGCTTGGCAGGGGGTTTGGCTACACCTTC.

This clone showed up just once. The chain links TRBV6-5 to TRBJ1-6; D is undetermined. V was cut by 10 bases and J by 6 bases, with 7 bases left in between. This CDR3 region has 11 residues. Germline V CDR1 and CDR2: MNHEY, SVGAGI. The CDR3 region is CATRSNSPLHF. CDR3 sequence (DNA): TGTGCCACCCGGTCTAATTCACCCCTCCACTTT.

J is TRBJ2-7 and V is TRBV6-6; TRBD2 matches 13 bases. This CDR3 is built from 16 residues. The V and J ends lost 0 bases and 4 bases, in that order; junction bases with no gene match: 3. The germline V gene encodes CDR1 MNHNY and CDR2 SVGAGI (reference sequence). In DNA form, the CDR3 reads TGTGCCAGCAGTTACTCTAGGACTAGCGGGAGTTACGAGCAGTACTTC. Amino acid sequence: CASSYSRTSGSYEQYF.

The genes are TRBV12-3 or TRBV12-4 and TRBJ2-7; a possible D gene is TRBD1 (6 bases). The CDR3 is 13 amino acids. The germline V and J ends were trimmed by 5 bases and 3 bases, with 11 bases remaining between them. CDR3 sequence reads: CASSLGQLYEQYF. CDR3 DNA sequence: TGTGCCAGCAGTCTAGGACAGCTCTACGAGCAGTACTTC.

The chain is built from TRBV5-6 and TRBJ2-1; 7 nucleotides line up with TRBD1. Germline V lookup: CDR1 SGHDT, CDR2 YYEEEE. After removal of 4 bases from V and 13 bases from J, the junction contained 11 bases not matched to a gene. The CDR3 runs to 13 residues. DNA for the CDR3: TGTGCCAGCAGCCACGACAGGGCCAGGGGACAGTTCTTC. It yields the protein CASSHDRARGQFF.

The rearrangement joins TRBV5-8 to TRBJ2-1, with TRBD2 as a possible D gene (6 bases). This CDR3 is built from 14 residues. The V gene's germline CDR1 is SGHTS and CDR2 YDEGEE. V was shortened by 0 bases and J by 9 bases, with 13 bases between the two germline ends. CDR3 in DNA: TGTGCCAGCAGCTTGGGTAGGGTGGGAGGTGAGCAGTTCTTC. Amino acid sequence: CASSLGRVGGEQFF.

Only one count was recorded for this clone. V gene TRBV9 combines with J gene TRBJ2-1, with 10 positions matching TRBD2. J gave up 4 bases and V 4 bases, and 5 bases lay outside the gene matches. Germline CDR1 is SGDLS and CDR2 is YYNGEE. The CDR3 consists of 15 residues. The CDR3 sequence: CASSSSGRGYNEQFF. CDR3 in DNA: TGTGCCAGCAGCTCGAGCGGGAGGGGGTACAATGAGCAGTTCTTC.

This rearrangement joins TRBV5-4 to TRBJ2-5; 7 nucleotides match TRBD2. V shed 0 bases and J 4 bases; nucleotides not matched to a gene: 6. The germline V gene encodes CDR1 SGHNT and CDR2 YYREEE (reference sequence). The CDR3 extends over 15 amino acids. As DNA, the CDR3 is TGTGCCAGCAGCTTGGGGGCGGGAGAGGGAGAGACCCAGTACTTC. This encodes CASSLGAGEGETQYF.